This note documents a single T cell receptor beta chain sequence. Its antigen is not known. An end of the junction differs from the germline gene, which may be a read error. This CDR3 is also generated by other DNA sequences in the sample. These data originate in a study of cytomegalovirus exposure and HLA in healthy donors. Overall study context: The Caucasian-associated ancestry cluster held 65% to 90% of 300 to 450 genotyped donors. Findings and limits, study-wide: Usually a TCR sequence was rare, but some public TCRs were found in many donors. Across all donors, roughly uniform sequencing depth was an assumption of the presence/absence analyses.

The CDR3 runs 14 residues. The V gene's germline CDR1 is MNHEY and CDR2 SMNVEV (reference sequence). This PCR relied on a set of 60 Vbeta primers and 13 Jbeta primers. Assay used: immunoSEQ multiplex PCR; TCRdb lists only in-frame clones, some missing. The data show 100,000 or so clones, 80% seen once. What was sequenced was PBMCs. The TCR sequence derives from a man in his late teens or twenties in good health and CMV-seronegative. The chain has TRBV27 and TRBJ1-2; D may be TRBD1 (5 bases). CDR3 in amino acids: CASSLGARVTGYTF. In DNA form, the CDR3 reads TGCGCCAGCAGTTTAGGGGCCAGGGTAACGGGCTACACCTTC.